This T cell receptor beta chain was recovered during a study of OX40 agonist ivuxolimab in advanced cancers. Study-level findings and limits: Mean expanded clone counts were higher in CD8+ than CD4+ T cells. Expanded peripheral T cells had an undetermined antigen specificity.

The germline gives CDR1 MNHNY, CDR2 SVGAGI (reference sequence). Between the trimmed V and J ends, which lost 3 bases and 4 bases, there was a span of 9 bases. The CDR3 consists of 13 residues. Repertoires were generated with immunoSEQ multiplex PCR, while TCRdb's copy carries only in-frame clones and drops some. The sample lists approximately 76,000 clones, about nine tenths seen once, with 0.6% to 0.8% in the top ten. Comment on this clone: Its antigen is not identified.

The material sequenced was CD4+ or CD8+ T cells sorted from blood, taken in a trial of the OX40 agonist ivuxolimab. This chain connects TRBV6-6 to TRBJ1-1, with TRBD1 as a possible D gene (5 bases). The sequence came from an adult with an advanced solid tumor such as melanoma, head and neck, liver or kidney cancer. CDR3 region: CASSYGGGTEAFF. In DNA, the CDR3 is TGTGCCAGCAGTTATGGGGGGGGCACTGAAGCTTTCTTT.